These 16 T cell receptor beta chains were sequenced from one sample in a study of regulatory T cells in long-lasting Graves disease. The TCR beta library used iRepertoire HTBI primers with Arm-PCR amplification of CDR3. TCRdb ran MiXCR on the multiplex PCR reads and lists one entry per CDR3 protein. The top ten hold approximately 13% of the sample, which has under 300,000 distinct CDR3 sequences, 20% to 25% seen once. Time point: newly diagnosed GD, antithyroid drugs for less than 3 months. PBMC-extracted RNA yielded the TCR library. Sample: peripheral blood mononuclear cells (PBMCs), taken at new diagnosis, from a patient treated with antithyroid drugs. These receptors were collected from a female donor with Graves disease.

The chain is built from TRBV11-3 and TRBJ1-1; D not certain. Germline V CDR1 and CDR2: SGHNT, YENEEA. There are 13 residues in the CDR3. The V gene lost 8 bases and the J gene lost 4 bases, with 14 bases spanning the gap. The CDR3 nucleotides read TGTGCCAGCGGAGCCGAGACGGGCACTGAAGCTTTCTTT. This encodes CASGAETGTEAFF.

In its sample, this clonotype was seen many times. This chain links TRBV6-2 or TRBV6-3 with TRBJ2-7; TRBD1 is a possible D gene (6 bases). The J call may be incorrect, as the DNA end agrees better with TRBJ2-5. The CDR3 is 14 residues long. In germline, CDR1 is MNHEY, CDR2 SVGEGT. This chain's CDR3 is CASSYSRGTPTQYF. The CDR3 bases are TGTGCCAGCAGTTACTCGAGAGGGACACCGACCCAGTACTTC.

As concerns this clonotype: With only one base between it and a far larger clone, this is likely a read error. CDR3 residues: CASSEGTGVYNEQYF. CDR3 sequence (DNA): TGTGCCAGCAGTGAAGGGACAGGGGTTTACAATGAGCAGTACTTC. This chain uses TRBV6-1 with TRBJ2-7; 9 bases line up with TRBD1. CDR3 length: 15 residues. The germline CDR1 and CDR2 sequences are MNHNS and SASEGT. V shed 1 base and J 7 bases; nucleotides not matched to a gene: 8.

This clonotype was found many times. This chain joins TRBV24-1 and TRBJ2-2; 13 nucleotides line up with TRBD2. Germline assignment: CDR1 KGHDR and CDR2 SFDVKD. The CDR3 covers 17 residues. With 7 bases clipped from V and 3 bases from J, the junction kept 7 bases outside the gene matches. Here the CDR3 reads CATSPTSGRKDTGELFF. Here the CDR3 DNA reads TGTGCCACCAGCCCGACTAGCGGGAGGAAGGACACCGGGGAGCTGTTTTTT.

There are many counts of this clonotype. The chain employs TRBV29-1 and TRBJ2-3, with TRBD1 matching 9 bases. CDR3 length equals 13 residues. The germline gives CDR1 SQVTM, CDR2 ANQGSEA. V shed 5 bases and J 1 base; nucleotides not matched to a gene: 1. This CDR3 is CSVRTGGTDTQYF. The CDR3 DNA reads TGCAGCGTTCGGACAGGGGGCACAGATACGCAGTATTTT.

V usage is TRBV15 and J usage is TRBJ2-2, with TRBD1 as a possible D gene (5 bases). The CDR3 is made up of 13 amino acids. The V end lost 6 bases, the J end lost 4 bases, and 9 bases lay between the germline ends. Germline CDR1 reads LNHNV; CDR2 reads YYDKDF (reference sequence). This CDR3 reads CATRQDTTGELFF. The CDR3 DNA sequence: TGTGCCACCAGACAGGATACCACCGGGGAGCTGTTTTTT. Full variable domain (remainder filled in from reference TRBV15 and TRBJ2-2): DAMVIQNPRYQVTQFGKPVTLSCSQTLNHNVMYWYQQKSSQAPKLLFHYYDKDFNNEADTPDNFQSRRPNTSFCFLDIRSPGLGDTAMYLCATRQDTTGELFFGEGSRLTVL.

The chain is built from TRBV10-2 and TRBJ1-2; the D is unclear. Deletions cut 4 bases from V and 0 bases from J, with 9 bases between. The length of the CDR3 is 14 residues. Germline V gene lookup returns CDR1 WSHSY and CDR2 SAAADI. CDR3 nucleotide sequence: TGCGCCAGCAGTGTGGCTCCAGCTAACTATGGCTACACCTTC. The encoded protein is CASSVAPANYGYTF.

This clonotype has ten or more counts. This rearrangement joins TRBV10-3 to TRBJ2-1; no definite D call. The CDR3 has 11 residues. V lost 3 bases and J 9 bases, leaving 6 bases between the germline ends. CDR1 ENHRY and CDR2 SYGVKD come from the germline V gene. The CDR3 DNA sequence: TGTGCCATCAGTGAAGGCGGTGAGCAGTTCTTC. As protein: CAISEGGEQFF.

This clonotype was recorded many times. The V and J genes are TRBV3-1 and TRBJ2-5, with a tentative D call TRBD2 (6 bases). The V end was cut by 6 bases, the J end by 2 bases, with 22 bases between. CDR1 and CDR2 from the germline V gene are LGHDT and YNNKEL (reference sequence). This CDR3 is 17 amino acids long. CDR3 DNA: TGTGCCAGCAGACATGTCGGCTTTGGCGGGAAACAAGAGACCCAGTACTTC. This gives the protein CASRHVGFGGKQETQYF.

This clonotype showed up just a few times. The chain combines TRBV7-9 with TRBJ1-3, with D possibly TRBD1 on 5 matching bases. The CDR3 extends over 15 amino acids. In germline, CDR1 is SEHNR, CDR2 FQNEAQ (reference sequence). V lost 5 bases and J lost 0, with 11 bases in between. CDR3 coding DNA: TGTGCCAGCAGCAACTGGACATTCTCTGGAAACACCATATATTTT. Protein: CASSNWTFSGNTIYF.

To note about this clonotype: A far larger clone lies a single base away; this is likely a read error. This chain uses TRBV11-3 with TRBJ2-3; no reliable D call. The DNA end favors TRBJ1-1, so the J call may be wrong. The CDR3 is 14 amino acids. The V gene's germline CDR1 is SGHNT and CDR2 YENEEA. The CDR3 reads CASSFAVMNTGAFF. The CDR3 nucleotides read TGTGCCAGCAGCTTCGCAGTTATGAACACTGGAGCTTTCTTT.

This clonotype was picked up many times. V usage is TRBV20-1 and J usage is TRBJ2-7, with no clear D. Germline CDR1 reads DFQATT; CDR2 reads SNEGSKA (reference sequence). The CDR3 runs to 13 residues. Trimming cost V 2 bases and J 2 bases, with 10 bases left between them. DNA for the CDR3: TGCAGTGCTAGATTGGGTTCCCCCTACGAGCAGTACTTC. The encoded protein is CSARLGSPYEQYF.

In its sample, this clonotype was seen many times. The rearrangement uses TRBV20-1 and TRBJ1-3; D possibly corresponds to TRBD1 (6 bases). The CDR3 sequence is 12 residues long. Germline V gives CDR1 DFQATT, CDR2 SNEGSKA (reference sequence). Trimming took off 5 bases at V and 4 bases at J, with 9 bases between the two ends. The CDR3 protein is CSAGQPGNTIYF. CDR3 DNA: TGCAGTGCTGGACAGCCAGGAAACACCATATATTTT.

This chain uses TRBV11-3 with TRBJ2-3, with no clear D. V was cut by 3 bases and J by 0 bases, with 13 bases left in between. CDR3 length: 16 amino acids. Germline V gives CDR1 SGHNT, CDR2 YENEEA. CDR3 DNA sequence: TGTGCCAGCAGCTTGAGGACCGCCACTAGCACAGATACGCAGTATTTT. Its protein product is CASSLRTATSTDTQYF.

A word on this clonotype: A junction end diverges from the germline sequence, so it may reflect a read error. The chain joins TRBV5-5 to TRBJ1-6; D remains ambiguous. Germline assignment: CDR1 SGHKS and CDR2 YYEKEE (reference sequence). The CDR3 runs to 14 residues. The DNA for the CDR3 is TGTGCCAGCAGCTTGGCAAGGGCGAGGGCACCCCCCCACTTT. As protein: CASSLARARAPPHF.

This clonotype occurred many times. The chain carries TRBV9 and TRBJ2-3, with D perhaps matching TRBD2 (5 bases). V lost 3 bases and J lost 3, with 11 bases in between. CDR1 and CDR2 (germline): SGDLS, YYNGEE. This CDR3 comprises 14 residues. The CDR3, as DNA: TGTGCCAGCAGCGCTGCCGGAGGAACAGATACGCAGTATTTT. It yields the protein CASSAAGGTDTQYF.